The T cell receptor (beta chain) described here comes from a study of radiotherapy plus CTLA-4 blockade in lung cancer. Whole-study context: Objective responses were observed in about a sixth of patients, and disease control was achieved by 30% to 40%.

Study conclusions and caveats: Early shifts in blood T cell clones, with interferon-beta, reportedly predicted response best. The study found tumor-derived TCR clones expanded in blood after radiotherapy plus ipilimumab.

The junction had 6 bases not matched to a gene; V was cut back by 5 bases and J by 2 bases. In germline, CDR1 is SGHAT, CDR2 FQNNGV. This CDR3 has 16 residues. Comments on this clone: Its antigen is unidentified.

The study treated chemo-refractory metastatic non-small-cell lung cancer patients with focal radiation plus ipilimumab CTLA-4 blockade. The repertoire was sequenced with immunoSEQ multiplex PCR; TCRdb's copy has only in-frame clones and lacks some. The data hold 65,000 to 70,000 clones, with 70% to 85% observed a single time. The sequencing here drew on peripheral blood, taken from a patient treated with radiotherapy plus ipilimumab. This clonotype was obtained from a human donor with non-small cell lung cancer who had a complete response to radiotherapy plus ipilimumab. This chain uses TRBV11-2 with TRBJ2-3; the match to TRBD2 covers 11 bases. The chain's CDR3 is CASSRRTSGLTDTQYF. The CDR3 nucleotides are TGTGCCAGCAGCCGCCGGACTAGCGGGCTCACAGATACGCAGTATTTT. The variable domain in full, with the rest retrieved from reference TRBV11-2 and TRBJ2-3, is EAGVAQSPRYKIIEKRQSVAFWCNPISGHATLYWYQQILGQGPKLLIQFQNNGVVDDSQLPKDRFSAERLKGVDSTLKIQPAKLEDSAVYLCASSRRTSGLTDTQYFGPGTRLTVL.